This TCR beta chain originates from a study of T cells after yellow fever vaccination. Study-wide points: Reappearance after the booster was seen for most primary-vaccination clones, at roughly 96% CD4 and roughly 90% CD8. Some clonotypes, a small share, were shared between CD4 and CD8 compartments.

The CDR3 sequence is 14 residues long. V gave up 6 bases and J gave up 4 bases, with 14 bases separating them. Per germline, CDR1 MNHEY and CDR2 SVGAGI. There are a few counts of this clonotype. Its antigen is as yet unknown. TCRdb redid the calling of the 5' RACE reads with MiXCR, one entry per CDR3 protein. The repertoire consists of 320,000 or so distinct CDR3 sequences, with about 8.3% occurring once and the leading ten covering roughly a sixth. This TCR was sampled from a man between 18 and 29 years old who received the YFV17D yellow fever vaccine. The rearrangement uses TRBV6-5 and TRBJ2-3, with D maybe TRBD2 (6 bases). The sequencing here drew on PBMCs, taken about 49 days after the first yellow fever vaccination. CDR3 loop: CASSLAPGADTQYF. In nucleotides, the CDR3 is TGTGCCAGCAGCTTAGCCCCGGGGGCAGATACGCAGTATTTT.